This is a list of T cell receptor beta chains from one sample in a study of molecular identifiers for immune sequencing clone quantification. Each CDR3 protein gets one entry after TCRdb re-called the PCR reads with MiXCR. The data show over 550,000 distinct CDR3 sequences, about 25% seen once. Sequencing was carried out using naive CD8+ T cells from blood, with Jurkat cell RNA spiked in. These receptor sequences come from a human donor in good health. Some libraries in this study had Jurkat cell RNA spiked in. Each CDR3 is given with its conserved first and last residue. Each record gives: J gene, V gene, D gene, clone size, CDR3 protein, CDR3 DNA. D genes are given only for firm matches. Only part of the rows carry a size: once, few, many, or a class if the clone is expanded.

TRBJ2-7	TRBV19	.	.	CASSPAQVGAYEQYF	TGTGCCAGTAGCCCGGCACAGGTAGGAGCCTACGAGCAGTACTTC
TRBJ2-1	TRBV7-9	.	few	CASSFQGWNEQFF	TGTGCCAGCAGCTTTCAGGGCTGGAATGAGCAGTTCTTC
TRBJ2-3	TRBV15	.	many	CATSFGIPGTDTQYF	TGTGCCACCAGCTTCGGCATCCCGGGCACAGATACGCAGTATTTT
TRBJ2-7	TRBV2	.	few	CASSTPRGSYEQYF	TGTGCCAGCAGTACCCCCCGGGGCTCCTACGAGCAGTACTTC
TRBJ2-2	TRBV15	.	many	CATSREGRGTGELFF	TGTGCCACCAGCAGGGAGGGTCGGGGCACCGGGGAGCTGTTTTTT
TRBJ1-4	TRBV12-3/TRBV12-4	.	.	CASSLGGASFEKLFF	TGTGCCAGCAGTTTGGGGGGCGCAAGTTTCGAAAAACTGTTTTTT
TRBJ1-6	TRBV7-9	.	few	CASGNPGHGDSPLHF	TGTGCCAGCGGCAATCCGGGACACGGAGATTCACCCCTCCACTTT
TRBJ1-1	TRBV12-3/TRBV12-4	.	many	CASTPHIGLNTEAFF	TGTGCCAGTACCCCCCATATTGGGCTGAACACTGAAGCTTTCTTT
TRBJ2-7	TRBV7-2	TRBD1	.	CASRGTDPTYEQYF	TGTGCCAGCAGGGGGACAGATCCTACCTACGAGCAGTACTTC
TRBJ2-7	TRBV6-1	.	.	CASTRLLGSGEQCF	TGTGCCAGCACCCGTCTGCTGGGGTCGGGCGAGCAGTGCTTC
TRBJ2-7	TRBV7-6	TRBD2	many	CASSPTLPGRAGEYEQYF	TGTGCCAGCAGCCCCACACTCCCGGGCAGGGCGGGAGAGTACGAGCAGTACTTC
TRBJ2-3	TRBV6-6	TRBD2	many	CASSYGSGRAADTQYF	TGTGCCAGCAGTTACGGTAGCGGGAGGGCCGCAGATACGCAGTATTTT
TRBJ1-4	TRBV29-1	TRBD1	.	CSATGADGEKLFF	TGCAGCGCTACAGGGGCCGACGGTGAAAAACTGTTTTTT
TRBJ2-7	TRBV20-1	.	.	CSATPGPSYEQYF	TGCAGTGCTACTCCGGGACCCTCCTACGAGCAGTACTTC
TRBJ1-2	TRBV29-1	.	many	CSVEVRAYGYTF	TGCAGCGTTGAAGTCAGGGCATATGGCTACACCTTC
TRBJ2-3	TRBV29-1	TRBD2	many	CSVEFVSGLVADTQYF	TGCAGCGTTGAGTTTGTCTCGGGACTAGTTGCAGATACGCAGTATTTT
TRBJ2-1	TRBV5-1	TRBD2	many	CASSFSGTNPYNEQFF	TGCGCCAGCAGCTTCTCCGGGACTAACCCATACAATGAGCAGTTCTTC
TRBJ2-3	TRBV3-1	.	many	CASSLGLRLGTDTQYF	TGTGCCAGCAGCCTTGGACTCCGACTAGGCACAGATACGCAGTATTTT
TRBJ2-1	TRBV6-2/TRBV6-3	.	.	CASSYRFSYNEQFF	TGTGCCAGCAGTTACCGTTTCTCCTACAATGAGCAGTTCTTC
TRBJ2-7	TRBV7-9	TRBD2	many	CASTLGLAGGNEQYF	TGTGCCAGCACCCTTGGACTAGCGGGGGGTAACGAGCAGTACTTC
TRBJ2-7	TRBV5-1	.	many	CASSFWQGAYEQYF	TGCGCCAGCAGCTTTTGGCAGGGCGCCTACGAGCAGTACTTC
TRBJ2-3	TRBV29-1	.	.	CRVVGLPQHTQCF	TGCCGCGTGGTGGGCCTCCCGCAGCATACGCAGTGTTTT
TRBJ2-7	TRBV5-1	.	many	CASSSTGEGRGEQYF	TGCGCCAGCAGCTCCACAGGGGAGGGGAGGGGTGAGCAGTACTTC
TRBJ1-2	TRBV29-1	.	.	CSVGTVYGYTF	TGCAGCGTTGGGACCGTATATGGCTACACCTTC
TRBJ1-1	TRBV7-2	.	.	CASSLGWGEGRGTEAFF	TGTGCCAGCAGCTTAGGTTGGGGCGAGGGTCGGGGGACTGAAGCTTTCTTT
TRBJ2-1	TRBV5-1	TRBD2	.	CASSFDPSGRATNEQFF	TGCGCCAGCAGCTTCGATCCGAGCGGGAGGGCCACCAATGAGCAGTTCTTC
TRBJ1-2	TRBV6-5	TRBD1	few	CASSYSMGQDGYTF	TGTGCCAGCAGTTACTCGATGGGACAGGATGGCTACACCTTC
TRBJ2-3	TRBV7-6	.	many	CASSLELQSTDTQYF	TGTGCCAGCAGCTTAGAGCTTCAAAGTACAGATACGCAGTATTTT
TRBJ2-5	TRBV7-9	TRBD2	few	CASSSTSGGETQYF	TGTGCCAGCAGCAGTACTAGCGGGGGAGAGACCCAGTACTTC
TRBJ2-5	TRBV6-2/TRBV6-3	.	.	CASSYSLQDYDQETQYF	TGTGCCAGCAGTTACTCCCTCCAGGACTACGACCAAGAGACCCAGTACTTC
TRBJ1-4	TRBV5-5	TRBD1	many	CASSLDEGAVEKLFF	TGTGCCAGCAGCTTGGATGAGGGGGCGGTTGAAAAACTGTTTTTT